This T cell receptor (beta chain) was sequenced during a study of blood T cell repertoires in COVID-19. Study summary: COVID-19 samples collected from the United States, Italy and Spain covered acute and convalescent phases. T cells, B-cell-depleted T cells, or PBMCs supplied cDNA or gDNA.

As handled by the study authors: Estimated nucleated cell counts came from reference gene primer amplification. Repertoires were generated with immunoSEQ multiplex PCR, while TCRdb's copy carries only in-frame clones and drops some. V, J and clone size derive from that table, while D and trimming were established from the DNA sequence. This sample has a few hundred thousand clones; 89% occur once, and the top ten carry 5% to 7%. Specimen: peripheral blood. The TCR comes from a man aged 18 to 30 who had recovered from COVID-19.

The CDR3 loop is CASSTGTSGNEQFF. DNA for the CDR3: TGTGCCAGCAGTACCGGGACTAGCGGCAATGAGCAGTTCTTC. This chain uses TRBV6-5 with TRBJ2-1; 11 positions match TRBD2. In germline, CDR1 is MNHEY, CDR2 SVGAGI. V shed 5 bases, J shed 6 bases, and the junction held 3 bases outside the gene matches. The CDR3 covers 14 residues.